This T cell receptor (beta chain) was retrieved from a study of T cell responses to AZD1222 COVID-19 vaccine. Findings and limits, study-wide: Breadth and depth of Spike-specific TCRs rose after two AZD1222 doses.

The CDR3 totals 16 residues. Trimming removed 3 bases from V and 5 bases from J, with 16 bases in between. Germline CDR1 KGHSH, CDR2 LQKENI. Clones were read by immunoSEQ multiplex PCR, and TCRdb kept only the in-frame ones, dropping some. The repertoire includes tens of thousands of clones, roughly nine tenths of them detected once, and around 5% sits in the top ten. As to this clone: The antigen remains unidentified.

The chain recombines TRBV18 with TRBJ2-2; the D gene is possibly TRBD1 (5 bases). This sequence originates from an adult who received the AZD1222 COVID-19 vaccine. Sequenced here: peripheral blood, sampled 28 days after the second AZD1222 dose. CDR3 nucleotides: TGTGCCAGCTCACCTAACGCTGGACATCAAACCGGGGAGCTGTTTTTT. This translates into CASSPNAGHQTGELFF.